This T cell receptor (beta chain) was found in a study of post-analysis software for immune sequencing data. At the level of the study: There were relapsing-remitting, secondary progressive and progressive-relapsing multiple sclerosis among the disease courses included. Study results and limitations: Multiple sclerosis patients had significantly lower normalized Chao1 diversity than controls. With F measure, samples from one preparation batch clustered together strongly.

This clonotype was seen a single time. Its antigen remains unknown. Tagging with unique molecular identifiers was a feature of the TCR beta cDNA libraries. There were roughly 0.9 to 10 million T cells, and 450,000 to 550,000 cDNA molecules came from them. One entry per CDR3 protein, called by TCRdb with MiXCR from the PCR reads. This sample has hundreds of thousands of distinct CDR3 sequences, with around 44% found just once. This TCR came from a girl aged 5 to 17 with multiple sclerosis. Sequencing input: blood.

CDR3 amino acids: CASTPGGAYGYTF. Here the CDR3 DNA reads TGTGCCAGCACCCCTGGTGGGGCCTATGGCTACACCTTC. The rearrangement joins TRBV12-3 or TRBV12-4 to TRBJ1-2, with D possibly TRBD1 on 5 matching bases. Deletions cut 7 bases from V and 4 bases from J, with 13 bases between. This CDR3 comprises 13 residues.